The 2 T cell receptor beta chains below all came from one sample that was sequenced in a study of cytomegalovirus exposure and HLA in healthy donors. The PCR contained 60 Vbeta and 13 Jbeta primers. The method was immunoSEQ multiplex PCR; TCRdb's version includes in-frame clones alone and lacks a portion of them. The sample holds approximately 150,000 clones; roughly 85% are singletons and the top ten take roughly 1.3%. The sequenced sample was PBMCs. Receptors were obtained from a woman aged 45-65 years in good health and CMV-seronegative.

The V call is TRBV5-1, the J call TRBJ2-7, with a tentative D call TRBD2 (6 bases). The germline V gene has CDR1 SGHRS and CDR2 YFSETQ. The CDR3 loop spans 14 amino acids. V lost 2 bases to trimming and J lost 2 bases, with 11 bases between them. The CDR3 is CASSFGGRTYEQYF. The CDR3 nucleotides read TGCGCCAGCAGCTTCGGGGGTAGGACCTACGAGCAGTACTTC.

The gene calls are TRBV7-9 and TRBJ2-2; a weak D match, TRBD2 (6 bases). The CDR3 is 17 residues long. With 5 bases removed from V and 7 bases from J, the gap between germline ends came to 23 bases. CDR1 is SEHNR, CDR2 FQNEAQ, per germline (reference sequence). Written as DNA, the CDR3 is TGTGCCAGCAGCCCCTGGGGCACGGAGAGGCGGGGCGGGGAGCTGTTTTTT. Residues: CASSPWGTERRGGELFF.